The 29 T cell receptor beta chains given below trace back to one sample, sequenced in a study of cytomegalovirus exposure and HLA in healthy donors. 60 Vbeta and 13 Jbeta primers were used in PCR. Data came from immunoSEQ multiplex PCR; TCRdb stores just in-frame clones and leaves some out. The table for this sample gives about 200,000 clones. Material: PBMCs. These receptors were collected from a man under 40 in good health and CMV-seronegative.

CDR3 protein: CASSVIGQGDEKLFF. CDR3 bases: TGTGCCAGCAGCGTAATCGGACAGGGTGATGAAAAACTGTTTTTT. This chain uses TRBV7-9 with TRBJ1-4; 8 nucleotides align to TRBD1. V lost 5 bases to trimming and J lost 6 bases; unmatched junction nucleotides: 8. The CDR3 covers 15 residues. The germline V gene has CDR1 SEHNR and CDR2 FQNEAQ (reference sequence).

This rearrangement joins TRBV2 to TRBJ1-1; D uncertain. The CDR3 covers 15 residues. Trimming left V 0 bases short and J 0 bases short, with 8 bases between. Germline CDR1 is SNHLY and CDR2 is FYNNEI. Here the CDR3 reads CASSEAGRMNTEAFF. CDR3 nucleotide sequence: TGTGCCAGCAGTGAAGCAGGGAGGATGAACACTGAAGCTTTCTTT.

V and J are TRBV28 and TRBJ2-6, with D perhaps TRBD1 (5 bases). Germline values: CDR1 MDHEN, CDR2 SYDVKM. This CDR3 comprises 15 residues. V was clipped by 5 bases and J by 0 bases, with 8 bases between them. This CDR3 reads CASSADSSGANVLTF. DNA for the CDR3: TGTGCCAGCAGTGCCGACAGCTCTGGGGCCAACGTCCTGACTTTC.

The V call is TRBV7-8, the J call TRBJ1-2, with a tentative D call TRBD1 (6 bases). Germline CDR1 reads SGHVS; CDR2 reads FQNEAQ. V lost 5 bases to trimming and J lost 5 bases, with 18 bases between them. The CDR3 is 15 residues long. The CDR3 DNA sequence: TGTGCCAGCAGCCCCCGCCAGGGGCGTAGTTATGGCTACACCTTC. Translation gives CASSPRQGRSYGYTF.

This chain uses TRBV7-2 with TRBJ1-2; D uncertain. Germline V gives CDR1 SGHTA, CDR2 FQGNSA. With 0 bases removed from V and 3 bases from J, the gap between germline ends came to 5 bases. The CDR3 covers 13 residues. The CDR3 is CASSLAADYGYTF. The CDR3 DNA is TGTGCCAGCAGCTTAGCTGCAGACTATGGCTACACCTTC.

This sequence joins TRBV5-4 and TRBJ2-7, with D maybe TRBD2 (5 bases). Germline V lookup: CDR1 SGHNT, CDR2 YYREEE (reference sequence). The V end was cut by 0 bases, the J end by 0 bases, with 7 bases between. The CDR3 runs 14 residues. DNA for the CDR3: TGTGCCAGCAGCTTGGCGGGAAGCTCCTACGAGCAGTACTTC. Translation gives CASSLAGSSYEQYF.

CDR3 region: CASMGAALLLGEQFF. The CDR3 nucleotides read TGTGCCAGTATGGGCGCCGCCCTCCTTCTTGGTGAGCAGTTCTTC. The chain employs TRBV19 and TRBJ2-1, with D unclear. The CDR3 totals 15 residues. With 7 bases removed from V and 9 bases from J, the gap between germline ends came to 22 bases. CDR1 is LNHDA, CDR2 SQIVND, per germline (reference sequence). The variable domain in full, with the rest retrieved from reference TRBV19 and TRBJ2-1, is DGGITQSPKYLFRKEGQNVTLSCEQNLNHDAMYWYRQDPGQGLRLIYYSQIVNDFQKGDIAEGYSVSREKKESFPLTVTSAQKNPTAFYLCASMGAALLLGEQFFGPGTRLTVL.

CDR3 region: CASSPRWTGIIEAFF. The CDR3 bases are TGTGCCAGCAGCCCCCGATGGACAGGAATAATTGAAGCTTTCTTT. The V gene is TRBV11-2, the J gene TRBJ1-1; 7 nucleotides line up with TRBD1. Germline V gives CDR1 SGHAT, CDR2 FQNNGV. J gave up 7 bases and V 5 bases, and 13 bases lay outside the gene matches. The CDR3 loop spans 15 amino acids.

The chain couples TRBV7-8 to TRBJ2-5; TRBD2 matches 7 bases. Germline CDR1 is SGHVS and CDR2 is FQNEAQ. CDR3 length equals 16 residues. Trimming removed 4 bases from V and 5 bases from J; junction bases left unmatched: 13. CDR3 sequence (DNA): TGTGCCAGCAGCTCGAATCGATTGGGAGGGAGGGAGACCCAGTACTTC. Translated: CASSSNRLGGRETQYF.

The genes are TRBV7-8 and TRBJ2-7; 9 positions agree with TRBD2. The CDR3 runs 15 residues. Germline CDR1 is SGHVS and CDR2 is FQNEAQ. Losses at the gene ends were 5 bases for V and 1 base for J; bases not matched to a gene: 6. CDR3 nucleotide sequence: TGTGCCAGCAGCCAACTAGCGGGCCTATCCTACGAGCAGTACTTC. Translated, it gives CASSQLAGLSYEQYF.

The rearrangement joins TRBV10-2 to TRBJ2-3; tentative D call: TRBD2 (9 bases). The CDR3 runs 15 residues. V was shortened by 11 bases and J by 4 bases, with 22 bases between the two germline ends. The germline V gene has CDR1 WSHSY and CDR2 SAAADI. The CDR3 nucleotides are TGCGCCTCCCAGGGGGCGCGGGGGGGTCCAGATACGCAGTATTTT. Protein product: CASQGARGGPDTQYF.

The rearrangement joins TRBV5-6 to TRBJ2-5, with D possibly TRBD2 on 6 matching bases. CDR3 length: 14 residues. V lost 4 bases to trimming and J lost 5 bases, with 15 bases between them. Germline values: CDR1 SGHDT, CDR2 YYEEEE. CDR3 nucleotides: TGTGCCAGCAGCACGGGACTCTGGGGTGAGACCCAGTACTTC. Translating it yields CASSTGLWGETQYF.

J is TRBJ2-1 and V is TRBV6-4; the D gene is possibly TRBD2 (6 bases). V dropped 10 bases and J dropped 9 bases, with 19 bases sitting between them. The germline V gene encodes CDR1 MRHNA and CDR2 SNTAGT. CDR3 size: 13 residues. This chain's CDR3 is CATAGPGGSEQFF. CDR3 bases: TGTGCCACCGCGGGACCTGGGGGGAGTGAGCAGTTCTTC.

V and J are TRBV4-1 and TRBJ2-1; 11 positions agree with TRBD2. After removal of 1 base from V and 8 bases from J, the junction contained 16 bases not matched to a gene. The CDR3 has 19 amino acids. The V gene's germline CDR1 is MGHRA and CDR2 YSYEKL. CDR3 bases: TGCGCCAGCAGCCAAGGCGGGACTAGCGGTCCCCGGGGTTGGGATGAGCAGTTCTTC. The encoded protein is CASSQGGTSGPRGWDEQFF.

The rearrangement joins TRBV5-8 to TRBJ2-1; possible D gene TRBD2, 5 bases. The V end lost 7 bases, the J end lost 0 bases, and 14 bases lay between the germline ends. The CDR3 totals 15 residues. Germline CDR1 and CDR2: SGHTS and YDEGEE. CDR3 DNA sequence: TGTGCCAGCCGCTCTCCGGGAACCTCCTACAATGAGCAGTTCTTC. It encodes CASRSPGTSYNEQFF.

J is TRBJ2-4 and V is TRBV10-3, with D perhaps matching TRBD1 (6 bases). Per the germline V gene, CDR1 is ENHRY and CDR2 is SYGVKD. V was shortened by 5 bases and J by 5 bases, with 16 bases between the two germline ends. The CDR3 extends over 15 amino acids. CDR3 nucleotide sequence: TGTGCCATCAGTAGATCAACAGGGCACGAAAACATTCAGTACTTC. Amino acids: CAISRSTGHENIQYF.

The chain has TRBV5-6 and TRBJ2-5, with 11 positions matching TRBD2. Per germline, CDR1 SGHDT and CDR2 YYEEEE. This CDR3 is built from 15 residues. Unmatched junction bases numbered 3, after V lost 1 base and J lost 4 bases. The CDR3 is CASSLTSGGVETQYF. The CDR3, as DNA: TGTGCCAGCAGCTTGACTAGCGGGGGCGTAGAGACCCAGTACTTC.

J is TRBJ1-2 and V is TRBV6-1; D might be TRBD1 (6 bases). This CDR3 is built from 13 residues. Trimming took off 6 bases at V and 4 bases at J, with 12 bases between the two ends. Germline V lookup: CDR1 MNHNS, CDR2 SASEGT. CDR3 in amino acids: CASSVTGTYGYTF. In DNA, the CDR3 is TGTGCCAGCAGCGTTACAGGGACCTATGGCTACACCTTC.

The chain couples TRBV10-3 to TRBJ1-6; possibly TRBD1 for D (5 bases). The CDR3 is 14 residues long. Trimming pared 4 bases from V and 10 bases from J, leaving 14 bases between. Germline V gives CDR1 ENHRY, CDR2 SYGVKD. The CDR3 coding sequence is TGTGCCATCAGTGTCGGGGGGGTTAGGTCACCCCTCCACTTT. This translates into CAISVGGVRSPLHF.

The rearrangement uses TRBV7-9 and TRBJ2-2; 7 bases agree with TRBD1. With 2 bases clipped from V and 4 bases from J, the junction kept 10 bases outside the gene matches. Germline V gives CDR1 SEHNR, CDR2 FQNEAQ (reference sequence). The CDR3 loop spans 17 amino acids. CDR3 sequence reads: CASSLPVEGGGTGELFF. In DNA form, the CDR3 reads TGTGCCAGCAGCTTACCCGTCGAAGGGGGCGGCACCGGGGAGCTGTTTTTT.

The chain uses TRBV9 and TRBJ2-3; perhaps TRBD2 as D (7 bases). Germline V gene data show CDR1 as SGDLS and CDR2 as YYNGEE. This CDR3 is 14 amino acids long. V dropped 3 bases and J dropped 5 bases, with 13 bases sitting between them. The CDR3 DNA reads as TGTGCCAGCAGCGAAGGGGGGGCTATAGATACGCAGTATTTT. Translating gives CASSEGGAIDTQYF. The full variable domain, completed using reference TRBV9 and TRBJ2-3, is DSGVTQTPKHLITATGQRVTLRCSPRSGDLSVYWYQQSLDQGLQFLIQYYNGEERAKGNILERFSAQQFPDLHSELNLSSLELGDSALYFCASSEGGAIDTQYFGPGTRLTVL.

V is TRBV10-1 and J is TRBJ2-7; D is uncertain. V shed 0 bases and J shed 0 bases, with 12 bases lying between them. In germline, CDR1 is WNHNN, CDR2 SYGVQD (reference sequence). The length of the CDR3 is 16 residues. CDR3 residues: CASSESRQWSSYEQYF. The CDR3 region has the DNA TGCGCCAGCAGTGAGTCGCGGCAGTGGAGCTCCTACGAGCAGTACTTC.

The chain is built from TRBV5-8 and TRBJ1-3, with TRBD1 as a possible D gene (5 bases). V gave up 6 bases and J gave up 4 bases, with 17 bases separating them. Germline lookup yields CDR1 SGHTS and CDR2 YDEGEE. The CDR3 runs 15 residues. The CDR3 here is CASTPDKFWGNTIYF. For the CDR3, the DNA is TGTGCCAGCACACCGGACAAGTTCTGGGGAAACACCATATATTTT. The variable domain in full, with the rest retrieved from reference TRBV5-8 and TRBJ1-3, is EAGVTQSPTHLIKTRGQQATLRCSPISGHTSVYWYQQALGLGLQFLLWYDEGEERNRGNFPPRFSGRQFPNYSSELNVNALELEDSALYLCASTPDKFWGNTIYFGEGSWLTVV.

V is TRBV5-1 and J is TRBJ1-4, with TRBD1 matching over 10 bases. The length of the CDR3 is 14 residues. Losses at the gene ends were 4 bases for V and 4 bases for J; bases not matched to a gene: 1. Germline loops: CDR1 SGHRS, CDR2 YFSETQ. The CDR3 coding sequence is TGCGCCAGCAGCGGGACAGGGGATAATGAAAAACTGTTTTTT. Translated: CASSGTGDNEKLFF.

Here the CDR3 DNA reads TGCAGCGTTGAATTTTTGCGGGGAGGAGGGAATGAGCAGTTCTTC. Encoded protein: CSVEFLRGGGNEQFF. V and J are TRBV29-1 and TRBJ2-1, with D perhaps matching TRBD2 (6 bases). The V end lost 2 bases, the J end lost 7 bases, and 18 bases lay between the germline ends. CDR1 is SQVTM and CDR2 is ANQGSEA in the germline V gene. The CDR3 covers 15 residues.

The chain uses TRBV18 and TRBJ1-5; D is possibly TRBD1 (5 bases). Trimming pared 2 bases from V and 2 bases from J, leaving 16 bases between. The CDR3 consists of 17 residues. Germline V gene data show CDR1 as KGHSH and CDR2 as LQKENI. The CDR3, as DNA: TGTGCCAGCTCACCAAAAGGAAGCGGGGGGGGCAATCAGCCCCAGCATTTT. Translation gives CASSPKGSGGGNQPQHF.

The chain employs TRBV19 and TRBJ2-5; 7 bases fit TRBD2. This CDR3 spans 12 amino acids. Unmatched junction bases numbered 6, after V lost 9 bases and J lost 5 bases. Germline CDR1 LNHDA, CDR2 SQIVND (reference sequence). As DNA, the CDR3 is TGTGCCAGCGGCCTGGGAGGGGAGACCCAGTACTTC. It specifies CASGLGGETQYF.

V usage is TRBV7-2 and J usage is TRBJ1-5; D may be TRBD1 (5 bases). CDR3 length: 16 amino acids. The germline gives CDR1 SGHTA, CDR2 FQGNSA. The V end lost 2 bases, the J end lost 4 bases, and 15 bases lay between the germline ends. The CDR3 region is CASSLYGGEGNQPQHF. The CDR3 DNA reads TGTGCCAGCAGCTTATACGGAGGGGAGGGGAATCAGCCCCAGCATTTT. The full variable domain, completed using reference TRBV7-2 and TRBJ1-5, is GAGVSQSPSNKVTEKGKDVELRCDPISGHTALYWYRQSLGQGLEFLIYFQGNSAPDKSGLPSDRFSAERTGGSVSTLTIQRTQQEDSAVYLCASSLYGGEGNQPQHFGDGTRLSIL.

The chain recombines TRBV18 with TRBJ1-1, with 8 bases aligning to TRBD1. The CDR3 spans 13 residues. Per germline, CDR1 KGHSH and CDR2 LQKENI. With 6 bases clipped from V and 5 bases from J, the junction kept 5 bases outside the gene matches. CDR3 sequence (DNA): TGTGCCAGCTCGCCGACAGGGGAGACTGAAGCTTTCTTT. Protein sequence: CASSPTGETEAFF.